One and the same sample provided the 32 T cell receptor beta chains below, sequenced in a study of Graves' ophthalmopathy and Graves' hyperthyroidism. Transcripts of RNA were the source for amplifying TCR beta CDR3 regions. First-round RT-PCR relied on HTBI primers, and a second-round multiplex PCR came next. MiXCR was run by TCRdb on the multiplex PCR reads, yielding one entry per CDR3 protein. The data hold over a million distinct CDR3 sequences, with about 40% observed a single time. Input material: peripheral blood or thyroid tissue (not recorded which). Every receptor here comes from an adult man with Graves' hyperthyroidism.

This clonotype occurred many times. The chain carries TRBV7-8 and TRBJ2-2; D gene uncertain. Germline CDR1 is SGHVS and CDR2 is FQNEAQ. There are 18 residues in the CDR3. V lost 1 base, J lost 6 bases, and 21 bases lay in between. The CDR3 DNA follows: TGTGCCAGCAGCTTAGGAGTTGGCCAGGCGCATGCCCCCGGGGAGCTGTTTTTT. It encodes CASSLGVGQAHAPGELFF.

The chain joins TRBV4-1 to TRBJ2-2; tentative D call: TRBD1 (6 bases). Trimming took 1 base from V and 0 from J, leaving 15 bases between them. Germline V gene data show CDR1 as MGHRA and CDR2 as YSYEKL. This CDR3 region has 18 residues. Here the CDR3 reads CASSQGRARGTNTGELFF. DNA of the CDR3: TGCGCCAGCAGCCAAGGGCGAGCGAGGGGGACGAACACCGGGGAGCTGTTTTTT.

This clonotype was seen ten or more times. The CDR3 here is CSVTYRDYGYTF. The CDR3 nucleotides are TGCAGCGTAACTTATCGAGACTATGGCTACACCTTC. This chain joins TRBV29-1 and TRBJ1-2, with unresolved D. V was clipped by 6 bases and J by 3 bases, with 11 bases between them. Germline loops: CDR1 SQVTM, CDR2 ANQGSEA. CDR3 length: 12 residues. Full variable domain (rest looked up from reference TRBV29-1 and TRBJ1-2): SAVISQKPSRDICQRGTSLTIQCQVDSQVTMMFWYRQQPGQSLTLIATANQGSEATYESGFVIDKFPISRPNLTFSTLTVSNMSPEDSSIYLCSVTYRDYGYTFGSGTRLTVV.

This clonotype was counted at least ten times. This may be a read error, as it is one base from a much larger clone. This sequence joins TRBV7-8 and TRBJ1-5; TRBD1 aligns across 7 bases. The CDR3 covers 14 residues. With 4 bases clipped from V and 1 base from J, the junction kept 1 base outside the gene matches. Germline CDR1 and CDR2: SGHVS and FQNEAQ. The CDR3 nucleotides read TGTGCCAGCAGCTCGGACAGGAGCAATCAGCCCCAGCATTTT. Translating gives CASSSDRSNQPQHF.

The chain joins TRBV25-1 to TRBJ2-7; D tentatively fits TRBD1 or TRBD2 (5 bases each). Trimming took 8 bases from V and 6 from J, leaving 17 bases between them. CDR1 MGHDK and CDR2 SYGVNS come from the germline V gene. The CDR3 loop spans 13 amino acids. The DNA of the CDR3 is TGTGCCAGCGTTGAAAGGACGGGGCGCGAGCAGTACTTC. It is translated as CASVERTGREQYF.

This clonotype was seen a few times. The V gene is TRBV7-9, the J gene TRBJ2-5; 8 nucleotides line up with TRBD2. The CDR3 covers 14 residues. V was pared by 3 bases and J by 5 bases, with 5 bases of the junction left unmatched. CDR1 and CDR2 (germline): SEHNR, FQNEAQ (reference sequence). CDR3 bases: TGTGCCAGCAGCTTGGAGCGGGGGAGGGAGACCCAGTACTTC. Amino acids: CASSLERGRETQYF.

This clonotype was seen more than once but under ten times. The chain combines TRBV7-2 with TRBJ2-7; 13 bases align to TRBD2. The CDR3 loop spans 14 amino acids. The J segment lost 6 bases and the V segment lost 7 bases, leaving 6 bases of the junction unmatched. Germline lookup yields CDR1 SGHTA and CDR2 FQGNSA. CDR3 region: CASNWTSGRGEQYF. For the CDR3, the DNA is TGTGCCAGCAATTGGACTAGCGGGAGAGGCGAGCAGTACTTC.

The V call is TRBV12-3 or TRBV12-4, the J call TRBJ1-4; 8 bases line up with TRBD1. This CDR3 comprises 14 residues. V was clipped by 5 bases and J by 8 bases; unmatched bases: 7. The CDR3 coding sequence is TGTGCCAGCAGTCGACAGGGGTTTGAAGAAAAACTGTTTTTT. It specifies CASSRQGFEEKLFF.

This clonotype was found a few times. This chain connects TRBV6-5 to TRBJ1-1, with TRBD1 identical over 7 bases. The CDR3 is made up of 15 amino acids. The J segment lost 0 bases and the V segment lost 2 bases, leaving 3 bases of the junction unmatched. From germline, CDR1 is MNHEY and CDR2 SVGAGI. The CDR3 DNA is TGTGCCAGCAGTTACACGGACAGGATGAACACTGAAGCTTTCTTT. It codes for CASSYTDRMNTEAFF.

This clonotype was seen at least ten times. The chain carries TRBV5-6 and TRBJ1-6; 9 bases agree with TRBD1. With 1 base clipped from V and 8 bases from J, the junction kept 1 base outside the gene matches. The CDR3 covers 14 residues. Germline CDR1 SGHDT, CDR2 YYEEEE. The CDR3 nucleotides read TGTGCCAGCAGCTTGAACAGGGGGCATTCACCCCTCCACTTT. Its protein product is CASSLNRGHSPLHF. Variable domain in full (rest from reference TRBV5-6 and TRBJ1-6): DAGVTQSPTHLIKTRGQQVTLRCSPKSGHDTVSWYQQALGQGPQFIFQYYEEEERQRGNFPDRFSGHQFPNYSSELNVNALLLGDSALYLCASSLNRGHSPLHFGNGTRLTVT.

The rearrangement uses TRBV6-5 and TRBJ1-2; a possible D gene is TRBD1 (6 bases). The CDR3 totals 13 residues. Germline loops: CDR1 MNHEY, CDR2 SVGAGI. V gave up 7 bases and J gave up 3 bases, with 12 bases separating them. CDR3 residues: CASKETGHYGYTF. In DNA form, the CDR3 reads TGTGCCAGCAAGGAAACAGGGCACTATGGCTACACCTTC.

This clonotype was seen repeatedly, ten times or more. The chain carries TRBV11-2 and TRBJ2-2; 8 bases are a match to TRBD2. V dropped 5 bases and J dropped 1; count of bases not matched to a gene: 9. The V gene's germline CDR1 is SGHAT and CDR2 FQNNGV. The CDR3 runs 17 residues. The CDR3 DNA is TGTGCCAGCAGCCCCGACGGACTAGCCGAGAACACCGGGGAGCTGTTTTTT. Amino acid sequence: CASSPDGLAENTGELFF. Variable domain in full (rest from reference TRBV11-2 and TRBJ2-2): EAGVAQSPRYKIIEKRQSVAFWCNPISGHATLYWYQQILGQGPKLLIQFQNNGVVDDSQLPKDRFSAERLKGVDSTLKIQPAKLEDSAVYLCASSPDGLAENTGELFFGEGSRLTVL.

This clonotype appeared many times. This chain connects TRBV5-1 to TRBJ2-7; D remains ambiguous. CDR3 length equals 14 residues. V was pared by 0 bases and J by 9 bases, with 16 bases between. Germline V gives CDR1 SGHRS, CDR2 YFSETQ. The CDR3 DNA sequence: TGCGCCAGCAGCTTGGAGCAGATAGGGTCGTCGCAGTACTTC. This sequence encodes CASSLEQIGSSQYF.

This clonotype was counted ten times or more. J is TRBJ2-7 and V is TRBV12-3 or TRBV12-4; D is possibly TRBD2 (6 bases). Trimming pared 3 bases from V and 3 bases from J, leaving 12 bases between. This CDR3 comprises 14 residues. CDR3 coding DNA: TGTGCCAGCAGTTTGGACGGGACTGTCTACGAGCAGTACTTC. This encodes CASSLDGTVYEQYF.

Regarding this clonotype: An end of the junction does not agree with germline; a read error may underlie this. The rearrangement links TRBV7-2 to TRBJ1-4; 9 bases match TRBD1. There are 10 residues in the CDR3. Germline CDR1 reads SGHTA; CDR2 reads FQGNSA. CDR3 coding DNA: TGTGCCAGCAGCCTACAGGGGGCGCTTTTT. It specifies CASSLQGALF.

V usage is TRBV28 and J usage is TRBJ2-7, with TRBD2 matching over 9 bases. The germline gives CDR1 MDHEN, CDR2 SYDVKM. CDR3 length equals 10 residues. The V gene end was trimmed by 10 bases and the J gene end by 7 bases; junction bases not matched to a gene: 2. CDR3 residues: CATRGGEQYF. As DNA, the CDR3 is TGTGCCACGCGGGGGGGGGAGCAGTACTTC.

The chain has TRBV5-1 and TRBJ1-2; D not certain. Trimming removed 4 bases at V and 4 bases at J, with 11 bases between. The CDR3 spans 13 residues. Germline CDR1 SGHRS, CDR2 YFSETQ. DNA of the CDR3: TGCGCCAGCAGCCTAAGGGTTCTCTATGGCTACACCTTC. Residues: CASSLRVLYGYTF.

With regard to this clonotype: This may come from a read error, since a much larger clone is one base off. J is TRBJ2-7 and V is TRBV20-1; 7 bases fit TRBD2. The trim removed 1 base at V and 0 bases at J, leaving 12 bases unmatched. The CDR3 totals 17 residues. Germline V gene data show CDR1 as DFQATT and CDR2 as SNEGSKA (reference sequence). In DNA, the CDR3 is TGCAGTGCTAGAGTGGAGGGAGGGGAACAGGCCTCCTACGAGCAGTACTTC. It encodes CSARVEGGEQASYEQYF.

V gene TRBV2 combines with J gene TRBJ1-2; 7 bases are shared with TRBD1. Germline assignment: CDR1 SNHLY and CDR2 FYNNEI. The CDR3 contains 16 residues. The V and J ends lost 6 bases and 4 bases, in that order; junction bases with no gene match: 14. CDR3 protein: CASSSYNRGSGYGYTF. In nucleotides, the CDR3 is TGTGCCAGCAGCTCCTACAACAGGGGTTCGGGCTATGGCTACACCTTC. The full variable domain, with the rest looked up from reference TRBV2 and TRBJ1-2, is EPEVTQTPSHQVTQMGQEVILRCVPISNHLYFYWYRQILGQKVEFLVSFYNNEISEKSEIFDDQFSVERPDGSNFTLKIRSTKLEDSAMYFCASSSYNRGSGYGYTFGSGTRLTVV.

This clonotype was seen a few times. Relative to the germline gene, one junction end is altered; a read error may explain this. The V and J genes are TRBV29-1 and TRBJ1-3; 9 nucleotides line up with TRBD1. The CDR3 spans 14 residues. Germline V gives CDR1 SQVTM, CDR2 ANQGSEA. The DNA for the CDR3 is TGCAGCGTTGCCACAGGGGGCTCTGGGAACACCATATATTTT. Translating gives CSVATGGSGNTIYF.

About this clonotype: Because it lacks the conserved phenylalanine or tryptophan at the end, this CDR3 is likely a read error. The DNA is omitted, as the CDR3 cannot be located on it reliably, and the CDR3 follows TCRdb's listing. This chain uses TRBV7-8 with TRBJ2-2; the D call in the table, TRBD1, was not verified against the DNA. The germline CDR1 and CDR2 sequences are SGHVS and FQNEAQ. The CDR3 region is 15 residues in length, termini included. This CDR3 reads CASSQGQNIHRGAVV.

The chain uses TRBV7-9 and TRBJ2-7; possibly TRBD1 for D (6 bases). This CDR3 is 13 amino acids long. Germline V gene lookup returns CDR1 SEHNR and CDR2 FQNEAQ (reference sequence). V was cut by 1 base and J by 6 bases, with 10 bases left in between. The chain's CDR3 is CASSLDVQGEQYF. In DNA, the CDR3 is TGTGCCAGCAGCTTAGATGTACAGGGCGAGCAGTACTTC.

The sample holds many counts of this clonotype. The chain couples TRBV20-1 to TRBJ2-7; D is uncertain. CDR1 and CDR2 (germline): DFQATT, SNEGSKA (reference sequence). Between the trimmed V and J ends, which lost 4 bases and 3 bases, there was a span of 7 bases. The CDR3 length is 11 residues. DNA for the CDR3: TGCAGTGCTACTCGACTCTACGAGCAGTACTTC. It specifies CSATRLYEQYF.

This clonotype was seen ten or more times. J is TRBJ2-6 and V is TRBV5-1, with D perhaps TRBD1 (5 bases). Per germline, CDR1 SGHRS and CDR2 YFSETQ. Trimming stripped 4 bases from V and 3 bases from J, with 14 bases between. The CDR3 is 16 amino acids. The CDR3 is CASSKGHRGGANVLTF. In DNA, the CDR3 is TGCGCCAGCAGCAAAGGACACAGAGGTGGGGCCAACGTCCTGACTTTC.

In this sample, this clonotype turned up many times. This chain links TRBV7-3 with TRBJ1-5, with D unresolved. The germline gives CDR1 SGHTA, CDR2 FQGTGA. This CDR3 has 13 residues. V was pared by 5 bases and J by 6 bases, with 11 bases between. The CDR3 region is CASSPLPAQPQHF. The CDR3 bases are TGTGCCAGCAGCCCGCTCCCGGCTCAGCCCCAGCATTTT.

In its sample, this clonotype was seen many times. The chain employs TRBV16 and TRBJ1-5; the match to TRBD1 covers 8 bases. V lost 4 bases to trimming and J lost 3 bases; unmatched junction nucleotides: 8. The germline V gene encodes CDR1 KGHSY and CDR2 FQNENV. CDR3 length: 16 amino acids. CDR3 loop: CASSPGQGQPNQPQHF. CDR3 coding DNA: TGTGCCAGCAGCCCCGGACAGGGCCAACCCAATCAGCCCCAGCATTTT.

This clonotype was recorded at least ten times. The chain is built from TRBV24-1 and TRBJ2-5; a weak D match, TRBD1 (5 bases). CDR1 is KGHDR and CDR2 is SFDVKD in the germline V gene. The CDR3 runs 18 residues. The germline V and J ends were trimmed by 1 base and 0 bases, with 17 bases remaining between them. The chain's CDR3 is CATSDFGAGFGYQETQYF. The CDR3 region has the DNA TGTGCCACCAGTGATTTTGGGGCAGGGTTTGGGTACCAAGAGACCCAGTACTTC.

On this clonotype: At one of its ends the junction is not consistent with the germline gene, which may arise from a read error. The chain carries TRBV25-1 and TRBJ1-1; 10 bases are a match to TRBD1. Germline V gene data show CDR1 as MGHDK and CDR2 as SYGVNS. This CDR3 has 14 amino acids. The CDR3 DNA follows: TGTGCCAGCAGTAAGGGACAGGGGAACGCTGAAGCTTTCTTT. Amino acids: CASSKGQGNAEAFF.

This clonotype was observed a handful of times. The V gene is TRBV7-9, the J gene TRBJ2-1; weak D call: TRBD2 (5 bases). Germline V gene sequence: CDR1 SEHNR, CDR2 FQNEAQ (reference sequence). The CDR3 sequence is 14 residues long. Trimming left V 5 bases short and J 9 bases short, with 17 bases between. CDR3 DNA: TGTGCCAGCAGCCCCCCTGGCCTAGCCAGTGAGCAGTTCTTC. Translated: CASSPPGLASEQFF.

V gene TRBV5-1 combines with J gene TRBJ2-3; TRBD1 aligns across 8 bases. The V segment lost 3 bases and the J segment 5 bases; nucleotides outside the gene matches: 11. CDR3 size: 16 residues. From germline, CDR1 is SGHRS and CDR2 YFSETQ. Here the CDR3 reads CASSWLAQGVEDTQYF. The CDR3 DNA reads TGCGCCAGCAGCTGGCTTGCACAGGGGGTGGAAGATACGCAGTATTTT.

The sample holds many counts of this clonotype. The chain combines TRBV2 with TRBJ2-7; D uncertain. Trimming took off 6 bases at V and 3 bases at J, with 3 bases between the two ends. The CDR3 has 10 residues. From germline, CDR1 is SNHLY and CDR2 FYNNEI. The CDR3 spells CASRGYEQYF. CDR3 coding DNA: TGTGCCAGCAGAGGCTACGAGCAGTACTTC. The full variable domain, completed using reference TRBV2 and TRBJ2-7, is EPEVTQTPSHQVTQMGQEVILRCVPISNHLYFYWYRQILGQKVEFLVSFYNNEISEKSEIFDDQFSVERPDGSNFTLKIRSTKLEDSAMYFCASRGYEQYFGPGTRLTVT.

This clonotype was seen a handful of times. V gene TRBV20-1 combines with J gene TRBJ2-7; TRBD2 aligns across 10 bases. This CDR3 is built from 18 residues. Trimming removed 3 bases from V and 4 bases from J; junction bases left unmatched: 18. Germline V gives CDR1 DFQATT, CDR2 SNEGSKA (reference sequence). The CDR3: CSARRGDASSGSLYEQYF. DNA of the CDR3: TGCAGTGCTAGGCGGGGGGATGCGTCTAGCGGGAGTCTGTACGAGCAGTACTTC.